The 10 T cell receptor beta chains given below trace back to one sample, sequenced in a study of PD-1 blockade in classical Hodgkin lymphoma. This sample's time point: cycle 4 day 1 (C4D1), after more than 5 weeks of nivolumab. Brentuximab vedotin exposure varied, and every patient relapsed after autologous stem cell transplantation. The table came from immunoSEQ multiplex PCR; TCRdb's copy has only in-frame clones and leaves some out. The data contain 99,000 or so clones, roughly 87% of them singletons. The sample consisted of peripheral blood mononuclear cells (PBMCs), taken before the fourth cycle of nivolumab. The receptors come from a human donor with classical Hodgkin lymphoma.

The CDR3 sequence: CASSPIRTDFKNIQYF. As DNA, the CDR3 is TGTGCCAGCTCACCCATCCGGACAGACTTCAAAAACATTCAGTACTTC. This chain links TRBV18 with TRBJ2-4, with a possible D match to TRBD1 (6 bases). Trimming cost V 3 bases and J 3 bases, with 15 bases left between them. Germline V gene data show CDR1 as KGHSH and CDR2 as LQKENI. There are 16 residues in the CDR3.

The chain employs TRBV5-1 and TRBJ1-3; perhaps TRBD1 as D (5 bases). From germline, CDR1 is SGHRS and CDR2 YFSETQ. V gave up 1 base and J gave up 4 bases, with 12 bases separating them. The CDR3 sequence is 15 residues long. In nucleotides, the CDR3 is TGCGCCAGCAGCTTGTCGCCCGGGGCCGGAAACACCATATATTTT. Translating gives CASSLSPGAGNTIYF.

V usage is TRBV4-2 and J usage is TRBJ2-7, with D perhaps matching TRBD2 (5 bases). This CDR3 region has 15 residues. CDR1 and CDR2 from the germline V gene are LGHNA and YNFKEQ. The V end was cut by 8 bases, the J end by 2 bases, with 19 bases between. Here the CDR3 reads CASSPFTDGTYEQYF. The CDR3 DNA reads TGTGCCAGCTCGCCTTTTACAGACGGGACCTACGAGCAGTACTTC.

The chain recombines TRBV7-2 with TRBJ2-3; 8 bases fit TRBD1. With V trimmed by 8 bases and J by 2 bases, 15 bases remained unmatched. CDR1 SGHTA and CDR2 FQGNSA come from the germline V gene. The CDR3 spans 17 residues. CDR3 bases: TGTGCCAGCGGCCATGGCGTGGCAGGGGGCTTCACAGATACGCAGTATTTT. This translates into CASGHGVAGGFTDTQYF.

The V call is TRBV5-6, the J call TRBJ2-7, with D perhaps TRBD2 (7 bases). V lost 2 bases and J 0 bases, leaving 12 bases between the germline ends. The germline gives CDR1 SGHDT, CDR2 YYEEEE. The CDR3 has 15 amino acids. This CDR3 reads CASSFGGGFSYEQYF. The CDR3 nucleotides read TGTGCCAGCAGCTTCGGCGGGGGCTTCTCCTACGAGCAGTACTTC.

Worth noting for this clone: Other DNA sequences from this sample encode an identical CDR3 as well. The rearrangement uses TRBV5-1 and TRBJ1-2; D call uncertain. The V end was cut by 4 bases, the J end by 4 bases, with 11 bases between. The CDR3 covers 13 residues. Germline-derived CDR1 and CDR2 are SGHRS and YFSETQ. The CDR3 reads CASSLDPSYGYTF. The CDR3 nucleotides are TGCGCCAGCAGCCTAGACCCCAGCTATGGCTACACCTTC.

There are a few counts of this clone. V and J are TRBV5-1 and TRBJ2-1, with D possibly being TRBD2 (7 bases). This CDR3 has 16 amino acids. V shed 0 bases and J shed 6 bases, with 16 bases lying between them. CDR1 is SGHRS and CDR2 is YFSETQ in the germline V gene. This chain's CDR3 is CASSLAPSGGGNEQFF. Here the CDR3 DNA reads TGCGCCAGCAGCTTGGCTCCTAGCGGAGGGGGCAATGAGCAGTTCTTC.

V gene TRBV5-1 combines with J gene TRBJ1-5, with D perhaps matching TRBD1 (5 bases). The length of the CDR3 is 15 residues. Trimming pared 0 bases from V and 3 bases from J, leaving 10 bases between. CDR1 and CDR2 from the germline V gene are SGHRS and YFSETQ. The CDR3 DNA follows: TGCGCCAGCAGCTTGGGGGACCTACCCAATCAGCCCCAGCATTTT. Translated: CASSLGDLPNQPQHF. The full variable domain, with the rest looked up from reference TRBV5-1 and TRBJ1-5, is KAGVTQTPRYLIKTRGQQVTLSCSPISGHRSVSWYQQTPGQGLQFLFEYFSETQRNKGNFPGRFSGRQFSNSRSEMNVSTLELGDSALYLCASSLGDLPNQPQHFGDGTRLSIL.

The chain combines TRBV7-9 with TRBJ2-5; TRBD2 aligns across 9 bases. Germline V gene sequence: CDR1 SEHNR, CDR2 FQNEAQ (reference sequence). V gave up 1 base and J gave up 1 base; unmatched junction bases: 4. The CDR3 is 16 residues long. CDR3 nucleotide sequence: TGTGCCAGCAGCTTAGGACTAGCGGACTCCCAAGAGACCCAGTACTTC. Its translation: CASSLGLADSQETQYF.

The chain links TRBV27 to TRBJ1-2; perhaps TRBD1 as D (5 bases). Looked up from germline, CDR1 is MNHEY and CDR2 is SMNVEV (reference sequence). V was clipped by 4 bases and J by 13 bases, with 19 bases between them. The CDR3 is 13 residues long. The CDR3 reads CASSWGTQGVLTF. The CDR3 region has the DNA TGTGCCAGCAGTTGGGGGACCCAAGGGGTCCTCACCTTC.